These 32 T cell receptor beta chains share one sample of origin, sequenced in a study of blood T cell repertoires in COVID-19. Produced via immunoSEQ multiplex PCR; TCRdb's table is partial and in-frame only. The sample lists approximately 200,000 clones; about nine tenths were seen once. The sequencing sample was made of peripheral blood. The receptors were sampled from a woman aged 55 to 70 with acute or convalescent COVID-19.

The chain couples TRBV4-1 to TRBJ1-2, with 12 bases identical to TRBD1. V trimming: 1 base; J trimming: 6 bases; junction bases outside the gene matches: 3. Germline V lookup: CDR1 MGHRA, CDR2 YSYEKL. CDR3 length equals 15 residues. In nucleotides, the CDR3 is TGCGCCAGCAGCCAAGTAGGGACAGGGGGCCATGGCTACACCTTC. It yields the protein CASSQVGTGGHGYTF.

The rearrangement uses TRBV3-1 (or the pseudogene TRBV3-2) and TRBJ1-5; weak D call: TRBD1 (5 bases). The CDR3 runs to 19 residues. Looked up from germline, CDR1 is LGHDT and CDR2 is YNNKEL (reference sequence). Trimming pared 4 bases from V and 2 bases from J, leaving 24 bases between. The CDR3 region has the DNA TGTGCCAGCAGCCCCCGGGACCGTCTTCCGTGGGGGGGCAATCAGCCCCAGCATTTT. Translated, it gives CASSPRDRLPWGGNQPQHF.

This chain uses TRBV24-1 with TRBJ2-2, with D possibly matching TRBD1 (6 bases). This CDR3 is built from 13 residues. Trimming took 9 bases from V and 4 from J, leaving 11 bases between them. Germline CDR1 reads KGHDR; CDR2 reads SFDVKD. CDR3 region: CATEQGVTGELFF. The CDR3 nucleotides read TGTGCCACCGAACAGGGAGTCACCGGGGAGCTGTTTTTT.

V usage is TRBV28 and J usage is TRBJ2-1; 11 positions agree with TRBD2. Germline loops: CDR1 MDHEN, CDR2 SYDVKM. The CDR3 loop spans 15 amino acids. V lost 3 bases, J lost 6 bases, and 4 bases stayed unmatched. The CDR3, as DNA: TGTGCCAGCAGTTTGGAACTAGCGGGGGTCAATGAGCAGTTCTTC. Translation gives CASSLELAGVNEQFF. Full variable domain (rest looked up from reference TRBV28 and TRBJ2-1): DVKVTQSSRYLVKRTGEKVFLECVQDMDHENMFWYRQDPGLGLRLIYFSYDVKMKEKGDIPEGYSVSREKKERFSLILESASTNQTSMYLCASSLELAGVNEQFFGPGTRLTVL.

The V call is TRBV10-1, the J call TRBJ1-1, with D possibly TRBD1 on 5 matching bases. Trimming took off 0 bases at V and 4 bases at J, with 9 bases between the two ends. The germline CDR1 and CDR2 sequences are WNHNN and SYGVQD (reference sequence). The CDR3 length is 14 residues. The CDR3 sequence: CASSESPGRTEAFF. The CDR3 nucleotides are TGCGCCAGCAGTGAGTCCCCAGGGCGCACTGAAGCTTTCTTT.

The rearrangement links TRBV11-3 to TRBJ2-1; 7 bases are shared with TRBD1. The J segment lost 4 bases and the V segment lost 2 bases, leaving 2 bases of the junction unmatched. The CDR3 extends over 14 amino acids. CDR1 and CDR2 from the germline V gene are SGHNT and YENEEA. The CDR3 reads CASSLRQGYNEQFF. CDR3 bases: TGTGCCAGCAGCTTAAGACAGGGATACAATGAGCAGTTCTTC.

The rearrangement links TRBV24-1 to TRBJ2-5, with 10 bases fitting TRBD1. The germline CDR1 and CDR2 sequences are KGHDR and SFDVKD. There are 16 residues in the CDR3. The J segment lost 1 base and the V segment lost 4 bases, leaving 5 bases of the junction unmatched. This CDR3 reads CATSDGTGALQETQYF. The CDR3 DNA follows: TGTGCCACCAGTGACGGGACAGGGGCCCTCCAAGAGACCCAGTACTTC.

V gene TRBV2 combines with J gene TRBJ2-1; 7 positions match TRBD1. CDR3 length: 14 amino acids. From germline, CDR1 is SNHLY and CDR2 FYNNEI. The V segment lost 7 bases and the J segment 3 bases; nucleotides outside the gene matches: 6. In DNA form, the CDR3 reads TGTGCCAGCAATCAGGGGGTGGGCTACAATGAGCAGTTCTTC. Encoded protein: CASNQGVGYNEQFF.

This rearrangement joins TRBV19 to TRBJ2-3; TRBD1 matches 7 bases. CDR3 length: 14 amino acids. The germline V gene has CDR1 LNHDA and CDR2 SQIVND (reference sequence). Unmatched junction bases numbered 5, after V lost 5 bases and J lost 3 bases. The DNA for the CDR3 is TGTGCCAGTAGTTTGGACAGGCAGACAGATACGCAGTATTTT. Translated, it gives CASSLDRQTDTQYF.

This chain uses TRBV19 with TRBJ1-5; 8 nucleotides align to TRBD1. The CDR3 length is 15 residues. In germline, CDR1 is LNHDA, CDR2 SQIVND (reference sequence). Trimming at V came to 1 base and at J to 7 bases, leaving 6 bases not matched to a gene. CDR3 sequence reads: CASSIAGQGRQPQHF. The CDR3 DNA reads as TGTGCCAGTAGTATAGCAGGACAGGGCCGGCAGCCCCAGCATTTT. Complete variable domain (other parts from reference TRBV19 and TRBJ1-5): DGGITQSPKYLFRKEGQNVTLSCEQNLNHDAMYWYRQDPGQGLRLIYYSQIVNDFQKGDIAEGYSVSREKKESFPLTVTSAQKNPTAFYLCASSIAGQGRQPQHFGDGTRLSIL.

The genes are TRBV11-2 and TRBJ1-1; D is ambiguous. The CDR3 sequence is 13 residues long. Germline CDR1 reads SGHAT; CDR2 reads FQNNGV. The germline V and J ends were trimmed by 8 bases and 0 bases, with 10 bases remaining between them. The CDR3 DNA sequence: TGTGCCAGCTCTCGCGGGGTGAACACTGAAGCTTTCTTT. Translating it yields CASSRGVNTEAFF.

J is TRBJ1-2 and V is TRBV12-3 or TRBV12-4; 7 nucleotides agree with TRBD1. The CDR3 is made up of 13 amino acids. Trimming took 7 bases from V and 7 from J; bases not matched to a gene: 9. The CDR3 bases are TGTGCCAGCAATCTCCAGGGGGGAAGTGGCTACACCTTC. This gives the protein CASNLQGGSGYTF.

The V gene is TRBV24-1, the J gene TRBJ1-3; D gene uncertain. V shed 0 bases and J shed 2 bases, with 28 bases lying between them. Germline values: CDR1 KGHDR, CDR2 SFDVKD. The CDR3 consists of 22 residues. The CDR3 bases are TGTGCCACCAGTGATTTGCCACTCCAAACGGGTGTCCTTTTACCCACTGGAAACACCATATATTTT. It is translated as CATSDLPLQTGVLLPTGNTIYF.

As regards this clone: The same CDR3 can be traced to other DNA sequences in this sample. CDR3 sequence: CASSLAGNSYEQYF. The CDR3 DNA reads as TGCGCCAGCAGCTTAGCCGGGAACTCGTACGAGCAGTACTTC. The V gene is TRBV5-1, the J gene TRBJ2-7, with a possible D match to TRBD2 (5 bases). This CDR3 has 14 amino acids. Germline CDR1 is SGHRS and CDR2 is YFSETQ. V lost 2 bases, J lost 4 bases, and 13 bases lay in between.

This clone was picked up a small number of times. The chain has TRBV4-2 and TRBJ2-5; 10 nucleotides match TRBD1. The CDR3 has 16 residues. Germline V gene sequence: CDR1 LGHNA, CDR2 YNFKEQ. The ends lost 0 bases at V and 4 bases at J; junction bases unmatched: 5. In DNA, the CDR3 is TGTGCCAGCAGCCAAGATTCCGACAGGGGGCTAGAGACCCAGTACTTC. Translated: CASSQDSDRGLETQYF.

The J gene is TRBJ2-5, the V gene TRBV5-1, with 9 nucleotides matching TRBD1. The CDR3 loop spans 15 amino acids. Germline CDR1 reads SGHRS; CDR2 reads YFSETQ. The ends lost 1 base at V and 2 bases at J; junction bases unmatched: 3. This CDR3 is CASSLIGQGQETQYF. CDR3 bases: TGCGCCAGCAGCTTGATAGGACAGGGGCAAGAGACCCAGTACTTC. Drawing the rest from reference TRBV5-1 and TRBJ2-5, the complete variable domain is KAGVTQTPRYLIKTRGQQVTLSCSPISGHRSVSWYQQTPGQGLQFLFEYFSETQRNKGNFPGRFSGRQFSNSRSEMNVSTLELGDSALYLCASSLIGQGQETQYFGPGTRLLVL.

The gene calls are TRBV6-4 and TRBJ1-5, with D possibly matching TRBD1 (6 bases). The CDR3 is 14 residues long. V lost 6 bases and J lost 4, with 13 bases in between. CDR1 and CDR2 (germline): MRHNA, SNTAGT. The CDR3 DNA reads TGTGCCAGCAGCCGGGACATTTCGAATCAGCCCCAGCATTTT. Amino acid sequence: CASSRDISNQPQHF.

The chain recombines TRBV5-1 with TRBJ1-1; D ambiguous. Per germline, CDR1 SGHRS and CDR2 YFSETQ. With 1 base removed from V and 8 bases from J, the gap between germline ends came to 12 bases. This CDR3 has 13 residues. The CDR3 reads CASSLIRESEAFF. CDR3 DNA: TGCGCCAGCAGCTTGATAAGGGAGTCAGAAGCTTTCTTT.

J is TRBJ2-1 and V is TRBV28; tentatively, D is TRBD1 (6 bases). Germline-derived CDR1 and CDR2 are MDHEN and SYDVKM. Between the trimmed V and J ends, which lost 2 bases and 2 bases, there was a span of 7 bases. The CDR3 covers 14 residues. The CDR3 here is CASSLPGAYNEQFF. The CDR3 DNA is TGTGCCAGCAGTTTACCAGGGGCCTACAATGAGCAGTTCTTC.

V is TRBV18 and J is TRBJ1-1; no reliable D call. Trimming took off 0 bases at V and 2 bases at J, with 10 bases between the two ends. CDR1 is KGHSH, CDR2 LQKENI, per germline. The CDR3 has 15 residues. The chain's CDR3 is CASSPPSPRNTEAFF. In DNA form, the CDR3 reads TGTGCCAGCTCACCACCGAGTCCAAGAAACACTGAAGCTTTCTTT.

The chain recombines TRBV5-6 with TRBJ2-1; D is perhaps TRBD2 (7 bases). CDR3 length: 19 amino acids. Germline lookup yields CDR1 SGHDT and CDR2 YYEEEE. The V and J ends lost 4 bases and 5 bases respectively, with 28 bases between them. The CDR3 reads CASSGTGTRSGGPNNEQFF. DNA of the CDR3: TGTGCCAGCAGCGGAACAGGGACAAGGTCGGGAGGACCGAACAATGAGCAGTTCTTC.

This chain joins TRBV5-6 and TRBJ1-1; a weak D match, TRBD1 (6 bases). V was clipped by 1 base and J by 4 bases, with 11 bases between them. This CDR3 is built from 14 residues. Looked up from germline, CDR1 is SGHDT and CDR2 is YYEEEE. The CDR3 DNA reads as TGTGCCAGCAGCTTGAGGCTCAGGGGCACTGAAGCTTTCTTT. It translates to CASSLRLRGTEAFF.

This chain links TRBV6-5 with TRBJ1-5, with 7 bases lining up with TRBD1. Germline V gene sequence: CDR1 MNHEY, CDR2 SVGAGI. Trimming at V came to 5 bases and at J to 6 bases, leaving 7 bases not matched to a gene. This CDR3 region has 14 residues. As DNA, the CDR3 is TGTGCCAGCAGTCGGGACAGAACGGGTCAGCCCCAGCATTTT. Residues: CASSRDRTGQPQHF.

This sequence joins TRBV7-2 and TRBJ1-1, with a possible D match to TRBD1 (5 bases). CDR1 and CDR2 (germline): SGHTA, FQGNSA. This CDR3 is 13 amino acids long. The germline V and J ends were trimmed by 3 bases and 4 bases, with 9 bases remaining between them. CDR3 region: CASSLNGGTEAFF. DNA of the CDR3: TGTGCCAGCAGCTTGAACGGGGGCACTGAAGCTTTCTTT.

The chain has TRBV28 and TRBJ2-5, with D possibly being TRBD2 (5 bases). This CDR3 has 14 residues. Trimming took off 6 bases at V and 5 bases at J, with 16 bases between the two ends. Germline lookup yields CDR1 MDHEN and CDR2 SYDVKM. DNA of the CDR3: TGTGCCAGCAGGGTGGATGTGGGGAGTGAGACCCAGTACTTC. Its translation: CASRVDVGSETQYF. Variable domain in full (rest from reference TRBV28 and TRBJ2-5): DVKVTQSSRYLVKRTGEKVFLECVQDMDHENMFWYRQDPGLGLRLIYFSYDVKMKEKGDIPEGYSVSREKKERFSLILESASTNQTSMYLCASRVDVGSETQYFGPGTRLLVL.

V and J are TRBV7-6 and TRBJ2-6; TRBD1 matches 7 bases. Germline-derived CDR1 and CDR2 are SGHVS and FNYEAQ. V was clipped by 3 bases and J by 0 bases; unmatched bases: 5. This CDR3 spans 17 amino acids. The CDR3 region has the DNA TGTGCCAGCAGCTTCCGGGACAGAAGCTCTGGGGCCAACGTCCTGACTTTC. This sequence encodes CASSFRDRSSGANVLTF.

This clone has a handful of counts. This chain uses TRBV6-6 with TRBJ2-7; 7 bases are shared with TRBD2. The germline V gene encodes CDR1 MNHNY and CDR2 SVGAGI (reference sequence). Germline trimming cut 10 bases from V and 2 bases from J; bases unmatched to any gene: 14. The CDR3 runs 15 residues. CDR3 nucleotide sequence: TGTGCCAATATATGGGGGAGGGCGAATGCCTACGAGCAGTACTTC. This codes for CANIWGRANAYEQYF.

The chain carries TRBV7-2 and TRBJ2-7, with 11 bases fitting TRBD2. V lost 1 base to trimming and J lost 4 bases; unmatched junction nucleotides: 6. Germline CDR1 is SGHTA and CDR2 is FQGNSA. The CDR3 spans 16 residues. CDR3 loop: CASSLGGLAAGYEQYF. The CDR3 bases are TGTGCCAGCAGCTTAGGGGGACTAGCGGCCGGATACGAGCAGTACTTC.

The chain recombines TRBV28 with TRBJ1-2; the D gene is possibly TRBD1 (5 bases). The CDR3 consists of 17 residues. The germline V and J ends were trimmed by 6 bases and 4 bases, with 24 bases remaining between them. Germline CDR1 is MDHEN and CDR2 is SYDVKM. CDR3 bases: TGTGCCAGCAGGGCCCCGGTAGGGGATAAAAAAGGCTATGGCTACACCTTC. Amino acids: CASRAPVGDKKGYGYTF.

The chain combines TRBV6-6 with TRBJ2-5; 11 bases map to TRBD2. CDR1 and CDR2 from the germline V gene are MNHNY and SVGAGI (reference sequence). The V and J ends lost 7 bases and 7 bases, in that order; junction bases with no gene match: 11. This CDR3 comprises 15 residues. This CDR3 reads CASKGELAGGWTQYF. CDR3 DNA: TGTGCCAGCAAGGGGGAGCTAGCGGGAGGATGGACCCAGTACTTC.

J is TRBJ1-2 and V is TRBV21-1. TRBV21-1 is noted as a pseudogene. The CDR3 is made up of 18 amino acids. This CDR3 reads CASTYVSGGAAYPFDYTF. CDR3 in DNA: TGTGCCAGCACCTACGTTTCTGGCGGTGCAGCCTACCCGTTCGACTACACCTTC.

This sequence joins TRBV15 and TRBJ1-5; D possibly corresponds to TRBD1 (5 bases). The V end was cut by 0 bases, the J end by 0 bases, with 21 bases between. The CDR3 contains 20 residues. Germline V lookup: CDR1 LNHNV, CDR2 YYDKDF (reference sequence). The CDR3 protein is CATSRDSGATRGYSNQPQHF. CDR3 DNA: TGTGCCACCAGCAGAGATAGCGGGGCGACCCGGGGATATAGCAATCAGCCCCAGCATTTT. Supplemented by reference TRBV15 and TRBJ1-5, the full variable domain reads DAMVIQNPRYQVTQFGKPVTLSCSQTLNHNVMYWYQQKSSQAPKLLFHYYDKDFNNEADTPDNFQSRRPNTSFCFLDIRSPGLGDTAMYLCATSRDSGATRGYSNQPQHFGDGTRLSIL.